The entry that follows covers one TCR beta chain sequence. This sample was taken from a study of cytomegalovirus exposure and HLA in healthy donors. Study-level information: The Caucasian-associated ancestry cluster contained 65% to 85% of the approximately 400 genotyped donors.

The CDR3 contains 13 residues. Germline assignment: CDR1 SEHNR and CDR2 FQNEAQ (reference sequence). V dropped 5 bases and J dropped 7 bases, with 11 bases sitting between them. Primers for the PCR totalled 60 Vbeta and 13 Jbeta. TCRdb keeps only in-frame clones here, not all; method: immunoSEQ multiplex PCR. There are 75,000 to 80,000 clones in the sample; roughly 76% occur only once, and about an eighth lies in the top ten. The sample consisted of PBMCs. V is TRBV7-9 and J is TRBJ2-2; D unresolved. The TCR was taken from a male donor in good health and CMV-seropositive. The CDR3: CASSPSVLGELFF. CDR3 DNA sequence: TGTGCCAGCAGCCCATCAGTCCTCGGGGAGCTGTTTTTT.